This entry lists 16 T cell receptor beta chains sequenced from one sample in a study of blood T cell repertoires in COVID-19. Using immunoSEQ multiplex PCR, the repertoire was profiled, and TCRdb retains in-frame clones only, with some absent. This table has 250,000 or so clones, about 85% appearing once. Source material: peripheral blood. The receptors here all came from a man between 60 and 70 years old with acute or convalescent COVID-19.

The chain recombines TRBV11-2 with TRBJ2-1; no clear D. V gave up 6 bases and J gave up 2 bases, with 11 bases separating them. Germline CDR1 and CDR2: SGHAT and FQNNGV. This CDR3 has 14 residues. The CDR3 bases are TGTGCCAGCAGAAATAGCCCTCCCTACAATGAGCAGTTCTTC. This sequence encodes CASRNSPPYNEQFF.

This CDR3 is CASSFPGIAKNIQYF. The CDR3 region has the DNA TGTGCCAGTAGTTTCCCGGGGATAGCCAAAAACATTCAGTACTTC. The chain recombines TRBV19 with TRBJ2-4; weak D call: TRBD2 (5 bases). Per germline, CDR1 LNHDA and CDR2 SQIVND (reference sequence). This CDR3 contains 15 residues. Trimming stripped 5 bases from V and 0 bases from J, with 11 bases between.

The J gene is TRBJ2-7, the V gene TRBV5-1, with D possibly TRBD1 on 6 matching bases. V shed 0 bases and J shed 3 bases, with 7 bases lying between them. Germline values: CDR1 SGHRS, CDR2 YFSETQ. The CDR3 runs to 13 residues. The CDR3 nucleotides read TGCGCCAGCAGCTTGGACAGGGACTACGAGCAGTACTTC. Translation gives CASSLDRDYEQYF.

J is TRBJ1-2 and V is TRBV12-3 or TRBV12-4, with D possibly being TRBD1 (5 bases). The V end was cut by 1 base, the J end by 8 bases, with 8 bases between. The CDR3 has 12 residues. The CDR3 sequence is CASSLEGQGYTF. CDR3 bases: TGTGCCAGCAGTTTAGAGGGGCAGGGCTACACCTTC.

This clone was counted a few times. This chain uses TRBV7-2 with TRBJ2-1; D remains ambiguous. Looked up from germline, CDR1 is SGHTA and CDR2 is FQGNSA. The CDR3 runs to 15 residues. V gave up 3 bases and J gave up 8 bases, with 17 bases separating them. The CDR3 DNA reads as TGTGCCAGCAGCTTCACCCCCCTGCAGAGCGATGAGCAGTTCTTC. This codes for CASSFTPLQSDEQFF.

V usage is TRBV19 and J usage is TRBJ2-2; D ambiguous. Trimming stripped 5 bases from V and 8 bases from J, with 24 bases between. Per germline, CDR1 LNHDA and CDR2 SQIVND (reference sequence). The CDR3 is made up of 17 amino acids. Here the CDR3 reads CASSGYAEQNFGGELFF. The CDR3 nucleotides read TGTGCCAGTAGTGGATATGCGGAACAAAACTTCGGGGGGGAGCTGTTTTTT. Full variable domain (rest looked up from reference TRBV19 and TRBJ2-2): DGGITQSPKYLFRKEGQNVTLSCEQNLNHDAMYWYRQDPGQGLRLIYYSQIVNDFQKGDIAEGYSVSREKKESFPLTVTSAQKNPTAFYLCASSGYAEQNFGGELFFGEGSRLTVL.

This sequence joins TRBV3-1 (or the pseudogene TRBV3-2) and TRBJ2-4, with 9 nucleotides matching TRBD2. CDR1 is LGHDT and CDR2 is YNNKEL in the germline V gene (reference sequence). The CDR3 contains 20 residues. V gave up 0 bases and J gave up 1 base; unmatched junction bases: 13. The CDR3 protein is CASSQELAGVRTRAKNIQYF. CDR3 bases: TGTGCCAGCAGCCAAGAGTTAGCGGGGGTCCGAACCCGGGCCAAAAACATTCAGTACTTC.

In regard to this clone: Additional DNA sequences in this sample encode the identical CDR3. The J gene is TRBJ2-7, the V gene TRBV4-2; 14 bases map to TRBD2. Germline CDR1 is LGHNA and CDR2 is YNFKEQ. V lost 3 bases, J lost 2 bases, and 0 bases stayed unmatched. The CDR3 extends over 15 amino acids. The CDR3 spells CASSQGLAGAYEQYF. CDR3 coding DNA: TGTGCCAGCAGCCAGGGACTAGCGGGAGCCTACGAGCAGTACTTC.

V is TRBV10-3 and J is TRBJ1-3; weak D call: TRBD1 (6 bases). The CDR3 consists of 15 residues. Trimming shortened V by 7 bases and J by 0 bases, and 13 bases separated the two germline ends. CDR1 and CDR2 (germline): ENHRY, SYGVKD. The CDR3 reads CAIIPGGPSGNTIYF. CDR3 in DNA: TGTGCCATCATCCCCGGGGGGCCCTCTGGAAACACCATATATTTT.

This clone appeared once. V gene TRBV28 combines with J gene TRBJ1-6; D is perhaps TRBD1 (6 bases). The germline V and J ends were trimmed by 5 bases and 4 bases, with 15 bases remaining between them. CDR1 and CDR2 (germline): MDHEN, SYDVKM. CDR3 length: 16 residues. Written as DNA, the CDR3 is TGTGCCAGCAGTCCACCTGGACAGAATTATAATTCACCCCTCCACTTT. Protein product: CASSPPGQNYNSPLHF.

In its sample, this clone was seen once. V is TRBV3-1 (or the pseudogene TRBV3-2) and J is TRBJ2-4; TRBD2 matches at 9 bases. The V gene end was trimmed by 3 bases and the J gene end by 7 bases; junction bases not matched to a gene: 10. In germline, CDR1 is LGHDT, CDR2 YNNKEL (reference sequence). This CDR3 is 16 amino acids long. CDR3 nucleotide sequence: TGTGCCAGCAGCCACTGGCGGGGGGGCGTTGGGAACATTCAGTACTTC. It translates to CASSHWRGGVGNIQYF.

The V and J genes are TRBV10-3 and TRBJ1-5; 8 bases are shared with TRBD1. Per germline, CDR1 ENHRY and CDR2 SYGVKD. V lost 11 bases to trimming and J lost 9 bases; unmatched junction nucleotides: 12. This CDR3 comprises 13 residues. The CDR3 nucleotides are TGTGCCGTCACCGACAGGGGTTCCGGGCCCCAGCATTTT. Its translation: CAVTDRGSGPQHF.

The genes are TRBV5-5 and TRBJ2-3; tentative D call: TRBD1 (5 bases). The CDR3 sequence is 17 residues long. Germline V gives CDR1 SGHKS, CDR2 YYEKEE (reference sequence). The V end was cut by 1 base, the J end by 0 bases, with 15 bases between. The CDR3 nucleotides are TGTGCCAGCAGCTTGTATTGGCAGGGCTTTAGCACAGATACGCAGTATTTT. The encoded protein is CASSLYWQGFSTDTQYF.

The J gene is TRBJ1-3, the V gene TRBV27; D call uncertain. CDR3 length: 12 residues. Per germline, CDR1 MNHEY and CDR2 SMNVEV (reference sequence). V was trimmed by 9 bases and J by 0 bases, leaving 6 bases between them. The DNA for the CDR3 is TGTGCCAGATTTAGCTCTGGAAACACCATATATTTT. Translated, it gives CARFSSGNTIYF.

The rearrangement uses TRBV5-1 and TRBJ1-5; no firm D call. V shed 0 bases and J shed 5 bases, with 6 bases lying between them. There are 13 residues in the CDR3. Germline lookup yields CDR1 SGHRS and CDR2 YFSETQ. The CDR3 is CASSLVSDQPQHF. The CDR3 bases are TGCGCCAGCAGCTTGGTTTCGGATCAGCCCCAGCATTTT.

The chain is built from TRBV2 and TRBJ1-1, with D possibly TRBD1 on 5 matching bases. Germline V gene lookup returns CDR1 SNHLY and CDR2 FYNNEI. Trimming pared 8 bases from V and 8 bases from J, leaving 15 bases between. The CDR3 extends over 12 amino acids. CDR3 DNA: TGTGCCAGCCCGAGGAGCGGGGACGAAGCTTTCTTT. Translated, it gives CASPRSGDEAFF.